This T cell receptor (beta chain) was sequenced during a study of blood T cell repertoires in COVID-19. Background on the study: T cells, B-cell-depleted T cells, or PBMCs supplied cDNA or gDNA.

TCRdb's table, derived via immunoSEQ multiplex PCR, lists solely in-frame clones and lacks some. Among about 200,000 clones listed, around 90% were seen once. As concerns this clone: At the DNA level, this CDR3 is encoded by other sequences in the same sample as well.

CDR1 SGHRS and CDR2 YFSETQ come from the germline V gene. V dropped 0 bases and J dropped 3 bases, with 7 bases sitting between them. CDR3 size: 14 residues. Sequenced: peripheral blood. The receptor's source is a human donor in a cohort sampled during active COVID-19. The gene calls are TRBV5-1 and TRBJ1-3, with D possibly being TRBD1 (5 bases). In DNA form, the CDR3 reads TGCGCCAGCAGCTTGGCGGGGGTTGGAAACACCATATATTTT. Amino acids: CASSLAGVGNTIYF.